This entry lists 23 T cell receptor beta chains sequenced from one sample in a study of blood T cell repertoires in COVID-19. Sequenced by immunoSEQ multiplex PCR; TCRdb stores in-frame clones only, minus some. The data contain 100,000 to 150,000 clones, about 83% of them seen just once; the ten biggest clones take up 5.5% to 6%. Sequenced sample: peripheral blood. The receptors come from a man aged 80 or over with active or convalescent COVID-19.

The V gene is TRBV18, the J gene TRBJ2-1, with D perhaps matching TRBD1 (5 bases). The ends were cut back, 1 base at V and 4 bases at J, with 8 bases in the middle. CDR3 length: 14 residues. The V gene's germline CDR1 is KGHSH and CDR2 LQKENI. The CDR3 sequence is CASSPQDRYNEQFF. CDR3 nucleotides: TGTGCCAGCTCACCACAAGACAGATACAATGAGCAGTTCTTC.

The rearrangement links TRBV7-9 to TRBJ2-1; D is unresolved. The CDR3 has 13 residues. V was cut by 3 bases and J by 3 bases, with 6 bases left in between. Germline assignment: CDR1 SEHNR and CDR2 FQNEAQ (reference sequence). The CDR3: CASSFSNYNEQFF. For the CDR3, the DNA is TGTGCCAGCAGCTTTTCTAACTACAATGAGCAGTTCTTC.

This chain joins TRBV5-6 and TRBJ2-5; possibly TRBD2 for D (6 bases). CDR1 and CDR2 (germline): SGHDT, YYEEEE. This CDR3 is 14 amino acids long. V was cut by 3 bases and J by 1 base, with 10 bases left in between. The CDR3 DNA follows: TGTGCCAGCAGCTACCGGGGGATCCAAGAGACCCAGTACTTC. Translated, it gives CASSYRGIQETQYF.

The chain has TRBV10-3 and TRBJ1-4; TRBD1 aligns across 8 bases. Germline V lookup: CDR1 ENHRY, CDR2 SYGVKD. V gave up 7 bases and J gave up 7 bases; unmatched junction bases: 5. CDR3 size: 13 residues. The DNA of the CDR3 is TGTGCCATCACCAGGGGGCTGGGTGAAAAACTGTTTTTT. Encoded protein: CAITRGLGEKLFF.

The chain employs TRBV28 and TRBJ2-7; D is ambiguous. V lost 2 bases, J lost 6 bases, and 11 bases lay in between. Germline lookup yields CDR1 MDHEN and CDR2 SYDVKM. CDR3 length equals 13 residues. Here the CDR3 DNA reads TGTGCCAGCAGTTTAAAACAGCCCCTCGAGCAGTACTTC. The encoded protein is CASSLKQPLEQYF.

This chain joins TRBV7-6 and TRBJ2-1; TRBD1 matches at 12 bases. The CDR3 is made up of 15 amino acids. V shed 2 bases and J 7 bases; nucleotides not matched to a gene: 3. Looked up from germline, CDR1 is SGHVS and CDR2 is FNYEAQ. This chain's CDR3 is CASSLLGQGANEQFF. For the CDR3, the DNA is TGTGCCAGCAGCTTATTGGGACAGGGGGCTAATGAGCAGTTCTTC. Complete variable domain (other parts from reference TRBV7-6 and TRBJ2-1): GAGVSQSPRYKVTKRGQDVALRCDPISGHVSLYWYRQALGQGPEFLTYFNYEAQQDKSGLPNDRFSAERPEGSISTLTIQRTEQRDSAMYRCASSLLGQGANEQFFGPGTRLTVL.

This clone was found once. The chain is built from TRBV30 and TRBJ1-1; possibly TRBD1 for D (5 bases). The CDR3 runs to 12 residues. V shed 1 base and J shed 7 bases, with 10 bases lying between them. The germline gives CDR1 GTSNPN, CDR2 SVGIG (reference sequence). The CDR3 here is CAWSDRQSEAFF. DNA for the CDR3: TGTGCCTGGAGTGACAGACAGAGTGAAGCTTTCTTT.

This clone appeared a single time. J is TRBJ2-5 and V is TRBV15, with D unclear. Germline CDR1 and CDR2: LNHNV and YYDKDF (reference sequence). This CDR3 comprises 12 residues. V dropped 8 bases and J dropped 0 bases, with 7 bases sitting between them. CDR3 nucleotide sequence: TGTGCCACCCTTTCAGACCAAGAGACCCAGTACTTC. Its protein product is CATLSDQETQYF.

This clone was detected only a few times. The V and J genes are TRBV5-1 and TRBJ2-5, with 10 nucleotides matching TRBD2. The length of the CDR3 is 15 residues. CDR1 and CDR2 from the germline V gene are SGHRS and YFSETQ. The junction had 4 bases not matched to a gene; V was cut back by 3 bases and J by 2 bases. The CDR3 bases are TGCGCCAGCAGCTCAGGACTAGCGGAGCAAGAGACCCAGTACTTC. Translated: CASSSGLAEQETQYF.

The J gene is TRBJ2-3, the V gene TRBV5-8; D remains unclear. The CDR3 sequence is 14 residues long. Germline assignment: CDR1 SGHTS and CDR2 YDEGEE. V was trimmed by 2 bases and J by 2 bases, leaving 9 bases between them. The CDR3 region has the DNA TGTGCCAGCAGCTTCCCGCCCTACACAGATACGCAGTATTTT. Encoded protein: CASSFPPYTDTQYF.

This clone was observed many times. This chain joins TRBV9 and TRBJ1-3, with 7 bases lining up with TRBD1. From germline, CDR1 is SGDLS and CDR2 YYNGEE. The CDR3 is made up of 17 amino acids. Trimming at V came to 0 bases and at J to 0 bases, leaving 6 bases not matched to a gene. CDR3 in amino acids: CASSVEGGPYSGNTIYF. The CDR3 DNA follows: TGTGCCAGCAGCGTAGAAGGGGGCCCCTACTCTGGAAACACCATATATTTT. The full variable domain, completed using reference TRBV9 and TRBJ1-3, is DSGVTQTPKHLITATGQRVTLRCSPRSGDLSVYWYQQSLDQGLQFLIQYYNGEERAKGNILERFSAQQFPDLHSELNLSSLELGDSALYFCASSVEGGPYSGNTIYFGEGSWLTVV.

The J gene is TRBJ1-1, the V gene TRBV18; no reliable D call. Germline lookup yields CDR1 KGHSH and CDR2 LQKENI. Trimming removed 4 bases at V and 1 base at J, with 7 bases between. CDR3 length: 13 residues. DNA for the CDR3: TGTGCCAGCTCACTACCACAGAACACTGAAGCTTTCTTT. As protein: CASSLPQNTEAFF.

This sequence joins TRBV6-2 or TRBV6-3 and TRBJ2-7, with 8 bases matching TRBD2. Germline V gene lookup returns CDR1 MNHEY and CDR2 SVGEGT. V was clipped by 6 bases and J by 0 bases; unmatched bases: 7. This CDR3 comprises 15 residues. This chain's CDR3 is CASSRPGGHSYEQYF. The CDR3 bases are TGTGCCAGCAGCCGTCCGGGGGGGCACTCCTACGAGCAGTACTTC.

The CDR3 spells CASSPSTAQSAQHF. CDR3 sequence (DNA): TGTGCCAGTAGTCCCTCGACAGCCCAATCGGCCCAGCATTTT. The chain combines TRBV19 with TRBJ1-5, with D maybe TRBD1 (5 bases). The CDR3 is 14 amino acids. From germline, CDR1 is LNHDA and CDR2 SQIVND (reference sequence). V lost 5 bases and J 11 bases, leaving 19 bases between the germline ends.

This chain uses TRBV5-4 with TRBJ2-3; tentative D call: TRBD1 (6 bases). V lost 1 base and J lost 2, with 11 bases in between. Germline V CDR1 and CDR2: SGHNT, YYREEE (reference sequence). CDR3 size: 15 residues. CDR3 protein: CASSLKQGDTDTQYF. Written as DNA, the CDR3 is TGTGCCAGCAGCTTGAAACAGGGAGACACAGATACGCAGTATTTT.

The chain links TRBV5-6 to TRBJ1-3; D is undetermined. CDR1 and CDR2 from the germline V gene are SGHDT and YYEEEE. The CDR3 is made up of 15 amino acids. The V gene lost 0 bases and the J gene lost 0 bases, with 7 bases spanning the gap. CDR3 sequence reads: CASSLDGYSGNTIYF. CDR3 coding DNA: TGTGCCAGCAGCTTGGACGGTTACTCTGGAAACACCATATATTTT. The variable domain in full, with the rest retrieved from reference TRBV5-6 and TRBJ1-3, is DAGVTQSPTHLIKTRGQQVTLRCSPKSGHDTVSWYQQALGQGPQFIFQYYEEEERQRGNFPDRFSGHQFPNYSSELNVNALLLGDSALYLCASSLDGYSGNTIYFGEGSWLTVV.

The chain employs TRBV18 and TRBJ2-2, with a weak D call TRBD2 (5 bases). The length of the CDR3 is 15 residues. Germline CDR1 KGHSH, CDR2 LQKENI. Between the trimmed V and J ends, which lost 3 bases and 1 base, there was a span of 9 bases. In nucleotides, the CDR3 is TGTGCCAGCTCACCCGTTCGGGGGAACACCGGGGAGCTGTTTTTT. Residues: CASSPVRGNTGELFF. The entire variable domain, with the rest obtained from reference TRBV18 and TRBJ2-2, is as follows: NAGVMQNPRHLVRRRGQEARLRCSPMKGHSHVYWYRQLPEEGLKFMVYLQKENIIDESGMPKERFSAEFPKEGPSILRIQQVVRGDSAAYFCASSPVRGNTGELFFGEGSRLTVL.

The chain carries TRBV6-5 and TRBJ1-2; the D is unclear. The CDR3 runs to 15 residues. V lost 0 bases to trimming and J lost 7 bases, with 15 bases between them. The germline gives CDR1 MNHEY, CDR2 SVGAGI. The CDR3 nucleotides read TGTGCCAGCAGTTACTCGAGGGAGGGAGTGGGTGGCTACACCTTC. Amino acids: CASSYSREGVGGYTF.

V usage is TRBV7-2 and J usage is TRBJ2-7; 8 bases are a match to TRBD2. Unmatched junction bases numbered 12, after V lost 3 bases and J lost 5 bases. The germline V gene has CDR1 SGHTA and CDR2 FQGNSA. The CDR3 totals 16 residues. The CDR3 region is CASSLVAGPPRDEQYF. The CDR3 DNA reads TGTGCCAGCAGCTTGGTAGCGGGGCCCCCGAGGGACGAGCAGTACTTC.

This clone was detected once. This chain links TRBV5-1 with TRBJ1-2; 9 bases match TRBD1. V gave up 4 bases and J gave up 5 bases; unmatched junction bases: 6. The CDR3 has 14 residues. Germline loops: CDR1 SGHRS, CDR2 YFSETQ. Written as DNA, the CDR3 is TGCGCCAGCAGCACCGCCGGGACAGGGTATGGCTACACCTTC. Translated: CASSTAGTGYGYTF.

J is TRBJ1-2 and V is TRBV4-2; 7 bases map to TRBD1. CDR1 is LGHNA, CDR2 YNFKEQ, per germline. The ends lost 0 bases at V and 2 bases at J; junction bases unmatched: 6. The CDR3 consists of 16 residues. The CDR3 spells CASSQDLTGSNYGYTF. CDR3 nucleotides: TGTGCCAGCAGCCAAGATCTGACAGGGAGCAACTATGGCTACACCTTC.

This chain joins TRBV7-8 and TRBJ1-5, with TRBD1 identical over 10 bases. Germline V CDR1 and CDR2: SGHVS, FQNEAQ. V dropped 3 bases and J dropped 4; count of bases not matched to a gene: 6. The CDR3 extends over 16 amino acids. This chain's CDR3 is CASSFRDRGWNQPQHF. DNA of the CDR3: TGTGCCAGCAGCTTTCGGGACAGGGGTTGGAATCAGCCCCAGCATTTT.

Written as DNA, the CDR3 is TGTGCCAGCAGCCCGACAGGCTATAATTCACCCCTCCACTTT. Its protein is CASSPTGYNSPLHF. The V call is TRBV5-6, the J call TRBJ1-6, with TRBD1 as a possible D gene (6 bases). The ends were cut back, 4 bases at V and 3 bases at J, with 8 bases in the middle. Germline CDR1 is SGHDT and CDR2 is YYEEEE. The CDR3 runs 14 residues.